This TCR beta chain was identified during a study of blood T cell repertoires in COVID-19. The V gene lost 0 bases and the J gene lost 2 bases, with 8 bases spanning the gap. The CDR3 has 13 amino acids. CDR1 GTSNPN and CDR2 SVGIG come from the germline V gene (reference sequence). Sequencing was performed with immunoSEQ multiplex PCR; in TCRdb, only in-frame clones are kept and a portion is missing. The sample holds fewer than 300,000 clones; more than 75% are singletons and the top ten take 8.5% to 10%. The chain joins TRBV30 to TRBJ2-7, with a tentative D call TRBD2 (5 bases). This TCR came from a man in his forties who had recovered from COVID-19. The specimen was peripheral blood. The CDR3 DNA reads as TGTGCCTGGAGTGTTCTGCGGGCCTACGAGCAGTACTTC. It yields the protein CAWSVLRAYEQYF.